This is a list of T cell receptor beta chains from one sample in a study of cytomegalovirus exposure and HLA in healthy donors. TCRdb keeps only in-frame clones here, not all; method: immunoSEQ multiplex PCR. The sample holds fewer than 200,000 clones; under 70% are singletons and the top ten take less than 3.5%. Material for sequencing was PBMCs. These receptors came from a woman aged 40-49 years in good health and CMV-seropositive. Both conserved end residues are part of each CDR3. The D gene is left open where the match is weak. Clone size is given for some rows only: seen once, a few or many times, or a class if the clone is expanded.

d_gene | j_gene | v_gene | abundance | CDR3aa | CDR3nt
TRBD1 | TRBJ1-2 | TRBV19 | once | CASSDLGTGGKANYGYTF | TGTGCCAGTAGTGACCTCGGGACAGGGGGGAAAGCTAACTATGGCTACACCTTC
TRBD2 | TRBJ2-1 | TRBV5-1 | once | CASGLAGEHNEQFF | TGCGCCAGCGGCCTAGCGGGGGAACACAATGAGCAGTTCTTC
TRBD1 | TRBJ1-2 | TRBV27 | . | CASRMGQNYGYTF | TGTGCCAGCAGGATGGGACAGAACTATGGCTACACCTTC
TRBD1 | TRBJ2-3 | TRBV19 | . | CASSFPGTGEGDTQYF | TGTGCCAGTAGTTTCCCTGGGACAGGGGAGGGAGATACGCAGTATTTT
TRBD2 | TRBJ2-3 | TRBV2 | few | CASYGGGRTDTQYF | TGTGCCAGCTACGGGGGGGGTCGCACAGATACGCAGTATTTT
TRBD2 | TRBJ2-7 | TRBV28 | . | CASRASGGTYEQYF | TGTGCCAGCAGGGCTAGCGGGGGGACCTACGAGCAGTACTTC
. | TRBJ2-1 | TRBV7-2 | once | CASSKFGEEQFF | TGTGCCAGCAGCAAGTTCGGGGAAGAGCAGTTCTTC
. | TRBJ2-1 | TRBV4-3 | few | CASSQDTGTFINEQFF | TGCGCCAGCAGCCAAGATACGGGAACTTTCATTAATGAGCAGTTCTTC
TRBD1 | TRBJ2-7 | TRBV16 | . | CASSHPRDRAYEQYF | TGTGCCAGCAGCCATCCCCGGGACAGGGCCTACGAGCAGTACTTC
. | TRBJ1-1 | TRBV28 | few | CASSGEGEAFF | TGTGCCAGCAGTGGTGAGGGTGAAGCTTTCTTT
. | TRBJ1-1 | TRBV5-8 | . | CASSYLQGNTEAFF | TGTGCCAGCAGCTACTTACAGGGGAACACTGAAGCTTTCTTT
. | TRBJ2-3 | TRBV9 | few | CASSVDPRAGTDTQYF | TGTGCCAGCAGCGTAGACCCGCGGGCCGGCACAGATACGCAGTATTTT
. | TRBJ2-7 | TRBV18 | few | CASSPGTGSYEQYF | TGTGCCAGCTCACCAGGAACAGGGAGCTACGAGCAGTACTTC
TRBD2 | TRBJ2-1 | TRBV28 | few | CASRGLAGMVYNEQFF | TGTGCCAGCAGGGGACTAGCGGGGATGGTTTACAATGAGCAGTTCTTC
. | TRBJ2-2 | TRBV7-9 | . | CASSLSFGFGELFF | TGTGCCAGCAGCTTAAGTTTCGGGTTCGGGGAGCTGTTTTTT
. | TRBJ2-7 | TRBV7-2 | . | CASSLTGLLYEQYF | TGTGCCAGCAGCTTAACAGGGCTCCTCTACGAGCAGTACTTC
TRBD1 | TRBJ1-2 | TRBV7-2 | . | CASSPGTGGVYGYTF | TGTGCCAGCAGCCCCGGGACAGGGGGCGTCTATGGCTACACCTTC